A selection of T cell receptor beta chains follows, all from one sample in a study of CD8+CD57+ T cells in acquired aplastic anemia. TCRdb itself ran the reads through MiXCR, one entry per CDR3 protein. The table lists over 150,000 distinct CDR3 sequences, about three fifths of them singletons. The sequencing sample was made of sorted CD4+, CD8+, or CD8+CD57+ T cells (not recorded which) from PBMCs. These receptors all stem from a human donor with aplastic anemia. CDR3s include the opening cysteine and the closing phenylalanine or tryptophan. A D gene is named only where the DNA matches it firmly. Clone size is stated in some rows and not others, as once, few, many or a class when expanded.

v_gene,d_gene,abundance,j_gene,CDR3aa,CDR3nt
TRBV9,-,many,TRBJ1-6,CASSVGGGPNSPLHF,TGTGCCAGCAGCGTCGGGGGGGGCCCCAATTCACCCCTCCACTTT
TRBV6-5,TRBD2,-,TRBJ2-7,CAISESGRESSYEQYF,TGTGCCATCAGTGAGTCGGGGCGGGAGAGCTCCTACGAGCAGTACTTC
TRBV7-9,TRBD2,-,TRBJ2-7,CASSLSTGTSGRYEQYF,TGTGCCAGCAGCCTCTCAACCGGGACTAGCGGGAGGTACGAGCAGTACTTC
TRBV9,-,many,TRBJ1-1,CASSVDLGGGEAFF,TGTGCCAGCAGCGTAGATTTGGGGGGCGGTGAAGCTTTCTTT
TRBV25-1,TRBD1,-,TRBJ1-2,CASRRTGVNYGYTF,TGTGCCAGCAGACGGACAGGGGTCAACTATGGCTACACCTTC
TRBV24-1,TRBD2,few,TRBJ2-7,CATSDLSLAGGREQYF,TGTGCCACCAGTGATTTGAGTCTAGCGGGAGGCCGGGAGCAGTACTTC
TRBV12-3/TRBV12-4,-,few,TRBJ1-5,CASSFEHNQPQHF,TGTGCCAGCAGTTTCGAACACAATCAGCCCCAGCATTTT
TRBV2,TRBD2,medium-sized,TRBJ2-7,CASSEGGGTSGYEQYF,TGTGCCAGCAGTGAAGGTGGAGGGACTAGCGGCTACGAGCAGTACTTC
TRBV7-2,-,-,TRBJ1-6,CARSRGANSLNSPLHF,TGCGCCAGGAGCCGCGGGGCTAACAGTCTTAATTCACCCCTCCACTTT
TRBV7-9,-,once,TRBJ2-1,CASRKGGNEQFF,TGTGCCAGCCGGAAAGGGGGCAATGAGCAGTTCTTC
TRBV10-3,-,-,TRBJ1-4,CAISESGATNEKLFF,TGTGCCATCAGTGAGTCCGGGGCAACTAATGAAAAACTGTTTTTT
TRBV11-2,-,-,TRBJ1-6,CASSHGTSHSPLHF,TGTGCCAGCAGCCACGGGACAAGTCATTCACCCCTCCACTTT
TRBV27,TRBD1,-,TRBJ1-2,CASSFEGASNYGYTF,TGTGCCAGCAGTTTCGAGGGGGCCTCTAACTATGGCTACACTTTC
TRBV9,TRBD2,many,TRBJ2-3,CASSVSGGRDTQYF,TGTGCCAGCAGCGTCAGCGGGGGCAGAGATACGCAGTATTTT
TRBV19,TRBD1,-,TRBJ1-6,CASSGPGQNNSPLHF,TGTGCCAGTAGCGGACCGGGACAGAATAATTCACCCCTCCACTTT
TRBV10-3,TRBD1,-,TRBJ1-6,CATGLDRANSPLHF,TGTGCCACGGGATTGGACAGGGCCAATTCACCCCTCCACTTT
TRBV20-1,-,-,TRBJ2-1,CSAANNEQFF,TGCAGTGCCGCAAACAATGAGCAGTTCTTC
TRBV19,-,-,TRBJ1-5,CASSIDLFFSPDGGPQPQHF,TGTGCCAGTAGTATAGATCTTTTTTTTAGCCCCGACGGAGGGCCTCAGCCCCAGCATTTT
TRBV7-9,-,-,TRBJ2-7,CASSLVGQRSYEQYF,TGTGCCAGCAGCCTCGTGGGGCAGAGAAGCTACGAGCAGTACTTC
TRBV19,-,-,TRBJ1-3,CASSMTDGIFSGNTIYF,TGTGCCAGTAGTATGACGGACGGGATATTCTCTGGAAACACCATATATTTT
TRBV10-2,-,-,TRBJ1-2,CASSLQAESPNYGYTF,TGCGCCAGCAGTCTCCAGGCAGAATCTCCTAACTATGGCTACACCTTC
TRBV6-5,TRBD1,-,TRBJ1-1,CASSYSQGAANTEAFF,TGTGCCAGCAGTTACTCTCAGGGGGCGGCCAACACTGAAGCTTTCTTT
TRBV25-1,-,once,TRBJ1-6,CASSPTGYSPLHF,TGTGCCAGCAGCCCAACAGGGTATTCACCCCTCCACTTT
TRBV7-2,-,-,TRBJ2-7,CASSLEANSIYEQYF,TGTGCCAGCAGCTTAGAGGCAAATTCCATCTACGAGCAGTACTTC
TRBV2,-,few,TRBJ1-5,CASSVRGLGNQPQHF,TGTGCCAGCAGTGTGCGGGGATTGGGCAATCAGCCCCAGCATTTT
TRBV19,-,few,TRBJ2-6,CASSIGQGANVLTF,TGTGCCAGTAGTATAGGACAGGGGGCCAACGTCCTGACTTTC
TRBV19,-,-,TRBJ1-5,CASSIDSSNQPQHF,TGTGCCAGTAGTATCGACAGTAGCAATCAGCCCCAGCATTTT
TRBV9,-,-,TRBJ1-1,CASSVAGGNTEAFF,TGTGCCAGCAGCGTAGCGGGGGGGAACACTGAAGCTTTCTTT
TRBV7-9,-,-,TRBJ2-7,CASSTRDLPYEQYF,TGTGCCAGCAGCACCCGGGACCTCCCCTACGAGCAGTACTTC
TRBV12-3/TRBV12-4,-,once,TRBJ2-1,CASSLGIGNEQFF,TGTGCCAGCAGTTTAGGGATAGGCAATGAGCAGTTCTTC
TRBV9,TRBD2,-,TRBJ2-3,CASSGLAGLTDTQYF,TGTGCCAGCAGCGGACTAGCGGGACTCACAGATACGCAGTATTTT
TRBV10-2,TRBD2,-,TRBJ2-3,CASGGLAVTDTQYF,TGCGCCAGCGGGGGACTAGCGGTCACAGATACGCAGTATTTT
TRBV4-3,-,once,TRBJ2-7,CASSQEVSTIEQYF,TGCGCCAGCAGCCAGGAAGTGAGTACGATCGAGCAGTACTTC
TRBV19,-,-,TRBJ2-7,CASSIRGTSYEQYF,TGTGCCAGTAGTATCCGAGGGACCTCCTACGAGCAGTACTTC
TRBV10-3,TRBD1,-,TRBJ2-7,CAISESPGQGNFYEQYF,TGTGCCATCAGTGAGTCTCCGGGACAGGGAAACTTCTACGAGCAGTACTTC
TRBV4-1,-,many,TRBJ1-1,CASSDRGRNTEAFF,TGCGCCAGCAGCGATAGGGGTAGGAACACTGAAGCTTTCTTT
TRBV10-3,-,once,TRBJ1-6,CAISESSSAGGRWGHSPLHF,TGTGCCATCAGTGAGTCGTCGTCGGCGGGGGGTCGATGGGGGCATTCACCCCTCCACTTT
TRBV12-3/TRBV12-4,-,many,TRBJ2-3,CASSLVALWDTDTQYF,TGTGCCAGCAGTTTAGTCGCCTTGTGGGACACAGATACGCAGTATTTT
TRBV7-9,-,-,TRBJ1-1,CASSVGTFEAFF,TGTGCCAGCAGCGTTGGTACATTTGAAGCTTTCTTT
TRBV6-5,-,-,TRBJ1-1,CASSYLGARNTEAFF,TGTGCCAGCAGTTACCTGGGGGCGCGGAACACTGAAGCTTTCTTT
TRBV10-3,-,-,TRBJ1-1,CAISGDGGEAFF,TGTGCCATCAGTGGGGATGGGGGTGAAGCTTTCTTT
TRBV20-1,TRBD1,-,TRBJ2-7,CSARGTGDLYEQYF,TGCAGTGCACGAGGGACAGGGGATCTGTACGAGCAGTACTTC
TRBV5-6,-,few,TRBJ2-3,CASRLAGDTDTQYF,TGTGCCAGCAGACTGGCAGGGGACACAGATACGCAGTATTTT
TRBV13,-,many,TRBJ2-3,CASRFAGGTDTQYF,TGTGCCAGCAGGTTCGCAGGGGGCACAGATACGCAGTATTTT
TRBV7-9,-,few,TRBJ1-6,CASRPQSSYNSPLHF,TGTGCCAGCAGACCGCAGAGCTCCTATAATTCACCCCTCCACTTT
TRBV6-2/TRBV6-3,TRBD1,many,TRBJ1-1,CASSSRQGNTEAFF,TGTGCCAGCAGTTCCCGACAGGGGAACACTGAAGCTTTCTTT
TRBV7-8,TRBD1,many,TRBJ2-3,CASSLPRGHLTDTQYF,TGTGCCAGCAGCTTACCGAGGGGGCACCTCACAGATACGCAGTATTTT
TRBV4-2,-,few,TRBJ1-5,CASSRQRGGNQPQHF,TGTGCCAGCAGCCGACAGAGAGGAGGCAATCAGCCCCAGCATTTT
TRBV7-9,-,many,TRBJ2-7,CASTGDDGEQYF,TGTGCCAGCACGGGGGACGATGGCGAGCAGTACTTC